A selection of T cell receptor beta chains follows, all from one sample in a study of tumor-infiltrating lymphocytes in localized non-small cell lung cancer. Generated by immunoSEQ multiplex PCR, the TCRdb table keeps only in-frame clones and is missing some. Here the sample spans tens of thousands of clones, 55% to 75% being singletons. The sequencing input was lung tumor tissue. The source is a human donor with non-small cell lung cancer. Each CDR3 is given with its conserved first and last residue. Fields, in order: clone size, J gene, V gene, CDR3 protein. A clone size is listed for some rows: how often the clone was seen (once, few, many), or a class if it is expanded.

-	TRBJ1-1	TRBV7-3	CASSLGTANTEAFF
-	TRBJ1-3	TRBV2	CASSEARTGGNTIYF
-	TRBJ2-3	TRBV14	CASSQDPADTQYF
-	TRBJ1-1	TRBV18	CASSPKQSPEAFF
-	TRBJ1-5	TRBV2	CASTSSMGNQPQHF
medium-sized	TRBJ2-7	TRBV4-3	CASSRGADYSYEQYF
-	TRBJ2-7	TRBV7-9	CASSLVGGLAGVEQYF
-	TRBJ2-4	TRBV11-2	CASSSYKNIQYF
few	TRBJ1-1	TRBV4-3	CASSQEWRGRTNTEAFF
-	TRBJ2-6	TRBV2	CASRIQGAGSNVLTF
-	TRBJ2-1	TRBV21-1	CASSAGSIYNEQFF
-	TRBJ2-7	TRBV20-1	CSALDWEEQYF
-	TRBJ2-2	TRBV2	CASSVRTNAMGELFF
-	TRBJ1-5	TRBV19	CASSIKVQRATERFWPQHF
-	TRBJ2-1	TRBV11-2	CASSRKWGYNNEQFF
-	TRBJ1-1	TRBV11-1	CASSPDTFEAFF
-	TRBJ1-2	TRBV2	CASSEGDVYGYTF
-	TRBJ1-5	TRBV9	CASSLDGGSNQPQHF
-	TRBJ2-1	TRBV11-2	CASSLALLAGASYNEQFF
-	TRBJ1-4	TRBV19	CASSMGRVRGVGEKLFF
-	TRBJ1-1	TRBV2	CASSDRQVNTEAFF
-	TRBJ2-1	TRBV7-9	CASSLGSPGLNEQFF
few	TRBJ2-2	TRBV6-5	CASDRGDGELFF
-	TRBJ2-2	TRBV29-1	CSVVDTGANTGELFF
-	TRBJ1-5	TRBV6-5	CASSYSGGQGEPQHF
once	TRBJ1-1	TRBV6-6	CASSPWGGEAFF
-	TRBJ1-5	TRBV30	CAWSVNRYQPQHF